This T cell receptor (beta chain) was sequenced in a study of tumor-infiltrating lymphocytes in primary liver carcinoma. Study-level background: Male and female patients aged 30 to 69 years made up the cohort.

Total RNA (around 0.45 ug) served as template for TCR beta cDNA synthesis primed by a constant-region primer. Slightly modified ARM-PCR with three nested multiplex PCR rounds yielded TCR beta libraries. Use of TRBV1-TRBV30 forward primers with a C-beta reverse primer characterized the first two PCR rounds, which lasted about 10 cycles each. TCRdb reanalysed the multiplex PCR reads using MiXCR and keeps one entry per CDR3 protein. Among more than 55,000 distinct CDR3 sequences listed, 55% to 75% were seen once. Turning to this clonotype: Antigen unknown.

Both RNA and DNA were isolated together from around 20-30 mg of bulk tissue that had not been sorted. Chronic HBV infection was present in the patients, who were treatment-naive. Each tumor specimen held more than 75% viable tumor cells. CDR3 length equals 15 residues. Germline values: CDR1 MNHEY, CDR2 SVGAGI. V was shortened by 2 bases and J by 2 bases, with 7 bases between the two germline ends. General study points: The study found a significantly higher top-250-clone fraction in tumors than in blood (p = 0.039).

Material: liver tumor tissue from sampling region 2. Subset noted: tumor region T2, inferior pole. The sequence was collected from a man aged 35-49 years with primary liver carcinoma and hepatitis B virus infection. The chain is built from TRBV6-5 and TRBJ2-6; TRBD1 is a possible D gene (5 bases). CDR3 DNA: TGTGCCAGCAGTTACGTAGGGGCTGGGGCCAACGTCCTGACTTTC. It encodes CASSYVGAGANVLTF.